This T cell receptor beta chain was observed in a study of T cell responses to AZD1222 COVID-19 vaccine. Study results and limitations: Only 5 to 7 individuals given AZD1222 were seropositive at baseline. Epitopes outside B.1.351 and B.1.1.7 mutated regions reportedly drew nearly half of spike TCRs. White British people made up most donors, females outnumbered males, and clonal diversity was possibly underestimated.

Details on this clone: No antigen is known for it.

Generated by immunoSEQ multiplex PCR, the TCRdb table keeps only in-frame clones and is missing some. This sample has 130,000 or so clones; around 84% occur once, and the top ten carry roughly 12%. With 5 bases removed from V and 3 bases from J, the gap between germline ends came to 13 bases. The germline V gene has CDR1 SGHTA and CDR2 FQGNSA. The CDR3 extends over 15 amino acids. The rearrangement joins TRBV7-2 to TRBJ2-2; D possibly corresponds to TRBD1 (5 bases). This clonotype was sampled from an adult in good health. Sequenced here: peripheral blood, sampled on day 0 of AZD1222 vaccination. The CDR3 DNA sequence: TGTGCCAGCAGCCCGCGCAGGGTCGACACCGGGGAGCTGTTTTTT. Translating gives CASSPRRVDTGELFF. Supplemented by reference TRBV7-2 and TRBJ2-2, the full variable domain reads GAGVSQSPSNKVTEKGKDVELRCDPISGHTALYWYRQSLGQGLEFLIYFQGNSAPDKSGLPSDRFSAERTGGSVSTLTIQRTQQEDSAVYLCASSPRRVDTGELFFGEGSRLTVL.